This TCR beta chain was observed in a study of tumor-infiltrating lymphocytes in primary liver carcinoma. Looking at the study overall: Samples had roughly 3.5 to 7.5 million productive TCRbeta reads, comparable between tissue types. General study results and limits: Overlap between tumor regions exceeded overlap of tumor with adjacent tissue or blood.

They got blood RNA out of unsorted whole blood and also pulled out germline DNA. In advance of surgery, around 4 milliliters of peripheral blood were collected. Production of TCR beta cDNA used roughly 480 ng total RNA together with a constant-region primer. Construction of TCR beta libraries relied on three successive nested multiplex PCR rounds employing slightly modified ARM-PCR. The first two PCR rounds used TRBV1-TRBV30 forward primers with a C-beta reverse primer, about 10 cycles each. TCRdb re-derived calls from the multiplex PCR reads in MiXCR, one entry per CDR3 protein. The sample records approximately 300,000 distinct CDR3 sequences, 50% to 70% being singletons. This clonotype has a handful of counts. Its antigen is still unknown. The CDR3 is 16 residues long. Between the trimmed V and J ends, which lost 0 bases and 0 bases, there was a span of 11 bases. Germline CDR1 SGHKS, CDR2 YYEKEE (reference sequence).

This sequence originates from a man aged 35 to 55 with primary liver carcinoma and hepatitis B virus infection. Sequencing was performed on peripheral blood. This chain connects TRBV5-5 to TRBJ2-3; D assignment may be TRBD1 or TRBD2 (7 bases each). Here the CDR3 DNA reads TGTGCCAGCAGCTTGGGACAGGGAGGGAGCACAGATACGCAGTATTTT. Encoded protein: CASSLGQGGSTDTQYF.